This TCR beta chain was sequenced in a study of blood T cell repertoires in COVID-19. Trimming removed 3 bases at V and 2 bases at J, with 7 bases between. The germline gives CDR1 GTSNPN, CDR2 SVGIG (reference sequence). The CDR3 extends over 12 amino acids. The method was immunoSEQ multiplex PCR; TCRdb's version includes in-frame clones alone and lacks a portion of them. The sample yields 100,000 to 150,000 clones, approximately 83% seen once. The TCR comes from a man between 35 and 55 years old with active or convalescent COVID-19. Sequencing input: peripheral blood. The V and J genes are TRBV30 and TRBJ1-2; D unresolved. DNA for the CDR3: TGTGCCTGGAGCGATCGGAACTATGGCTACACCTTC. Its protein product is CAWSDRNYGYTF. Combining the CDR3 with reference TRBV30 and TRBJ1-2 gives the whole variable domain SQTIHQWPATLVQPVGSPLSLECTVEGTSNPNLYWYRQAAGRGLQLLFYSVGIGQISSEVPQNLSASRPQDRQFILSSKKLLLSDSGFYLCAWSDRNYGYTFGSGTRLTVV.